This TCR beta chain came from a study of blood T cell repertoires in COVID-19. Original processing methods: It was from reference gene primer amplification that nucleated cell counts were estimated. This table comes from immunoSEQ multiplex PCR, and its TCRdb copy is limited to in-frame clones, with some not included. V and J calls and clone size are copied from that table; D and trimming were computed from the DNA. The sample has fewer than 350,000 clones; roughly 85% are singletons. V was trimmed by 3 bases and J by 3 bases, leaving 12 bases between them. Germline lookup yields CDR1 MRHNA and CDR2 SNTAGT. The CDR3 totals 15 residues.

This clonotype was obtained from a human donor in a cohort sampled during active COVID-19. This chain joins TRBV6-4 and TRBJ1-5; D is undetermined. The source material was peripheral blood. CDR3 region: CASSEFSGNNQPQHF. The CDR3 DNA reads TGTGCCAGCAGTGAATTCTCAGGCAACAATCAGCCCCAGCATTTT.